This record looks at one T cell receptor beta chain sequence and its context. The antigen remains unidentified. These data are taken from a study of radiotherapy plus CTLA-4 blockade in lung cancer. Across the study: Under 20% of enrolled patients responded objectively, and approximately 34% had disease control.

Germline V gene sequence: CDR1 SGHTA, CDR2 FQGTGA. The V and J ends lost 2 bases and 2 bases respectively, with 9 bases between them. The CDR3 totals 14 residues. Measured with immunoSEQ multiplex PCR; TCRdb has only the in-frame clones, and not every one. This table has 90,000 to 100,000 clones, roughly 80% appearing once. Study-level findings and limits: Increased serum interferon-beta after radiation also reportedly predicted response strongly. In blood, tumor-derived TCR clones expanded after radiotherapy plus ipilimumab.

Focal radiation with ipilimumab CTLA-4 blockade was given to patients with chemo-refractory metastatic non-small-cell lung cancer. The TCR originated in a human donor with non-small cell lung cancer that progressed on radiotherapy plus ipilimumab. The chain combines TRBV7-3 with TRBJ2-5; D possibly matches TRBD1 or TRBD2 (5 bases each). The sample here was peripheral blood, taken from a patient treated with radiotherapy plus ipilimumab. The CDR3 region is CASSLSGAQETQYF. CDR3 bases: TGTGCCAGCAGCTTATCCGGGGCTCAAGAGACCCAGTACTTC.